The rows below give T cell receptor beta chains drawn from one sample of a study of identical twins. Using its own MiXCR run on the 5' RACE reads, TCRdb lists one record per CDR3 protein. The table has some 320,000 distinct CDR3 sequences, roughly an eighth seen once. These data also formed part of another study, on yellow fever vaccine responses in identical twins.

The sequenced material came from CD8+ T cells sorted from blood. These receptors were taken from a woman between 18 and 30 years old in good health. CDR3s include the opening cysteine and the closing phenylalanine or tryptophan. A D gene is named only where the DNA matches it firmly. The size field is filled for only some rows; it gives once, few, many or a size class.

j_call clone_size v_call d_call cdr3_aa cdr3_nt
TRBJ1-5 few TRBV2 - CASTLSPDGNQPQHF TGTGCCAGCACCTTATCACCGGACGGGAATCAGCCCCAGCATTTT
TRBJ2-2 - TRBV7-8 - CASSLVHTNTGELFF TGTGCCAGCAGCTTAGTGCACACGAACACCGGGGAGCTGTTTTTT
TRBJ2-1 few TRBV6-2/TRBV6-3 TRBD2 CASSRDWREGREEQFF TGTGCCAGCAGCCGAGACTGGCGGGAGGGCCGAGAGGAGCAGTTCTTC
TRBJ2-1 - TRBV12-3/TRBV12-4 TRBD2 CASSELAGAANEQFF TGTGCCAGCAGCGAACTAGCGGGAGCTGCGAATGAGCAGTTCTTC
TRBJ2-1 - TRBV5-1 - CASSLERSYNEQFF TGCGCCAGCAGCTTGGAGCGTAGCTACAATGAGCAGTTCTTC
TRBJ2-1 - TRBV28 - CASSNGVGEQFF TGTGCCAGCAGTAACGGGGTGGGGGAGCAGTTCTTC
TRBJ2-1 - TRBV6-1 - CASSAQGTYNEQFF TGTGCCAGCAGTGCGCAGGGGACCTACAATGAGCAGTTCTTC
TRBJ2-3 many TRBV7-6 TRBD2 CASSLRGSGSLADTQYF TGTGCCAGCAGCTTACGTGGTAGCGGGAGTTTGGCAGATACGCAGTATTTT
TRBJ2-7 many TRBV12-3/TRBV12-4 - CASSVQGYEQYF TGTGCCAGCAGTGTTCAGGGCTACGAGCAGTACTTC
TRBJ2-5 many TRBV29-1 - CSVEGGNQETQYF TGCAGCGTTGAAGGGGGGAACCAAGAGACCCAGTACTTC
TRBJ1-6 - TRBV7-9 - CASKDQGGRSPLHF TGTGCCAGCAAAGACCAGGGCGGGAGATCACCCCTCCACTTT
TRBJ2-3 once TRBV6-1 - CASSGDPASTDTQYF TGTGCCAGCAGTGGGGACCCGGCTAGCACAGATACGCAGTATTTT
TRBJ2-1 - TRBV29-1 - CSVARPGGGDYNEQFF TGCAGCGTTGCCCGCCCTGGGGGCGGAGACTACAATGAGCAGTTCTTC
TRBJ2-1 few TRBV7-8 - CASSPRVGPLNEQFF TGTGCCAGCAGCCCTCGAGTGGGTCCACTCAATGAGCAGTTCTTC
TRBJ2-7 few TRBV20-1 TRBD2 CSAWGGDSAYEQYF TGCAGTGCTTGGGGGGGGGACTCTGCCTACGAGCAGTACTTC
TRBJ2-1 many TRBV7-9 TRBD2 CASSTGLAGVQNNEQFF TGTGCCAGCAGCACGGGACTAGCGGGAGTGCAAAACAATGAGCAGTTCTTC
TRBJ2-5 - TRBV12-3/TRBV12-4 TRBD2 CASSQLAGGPSETQYF TGTGCCAGCAGCCAACTAGCGGGAGGGCCCTCAGAGACCCAGTACTTC
TRBJ2-2 - TRBV5-1 TRBD1 CASSDGQGGYVDTGELFF TGCGCCAGCAGCGACGGACAGGGGGGGTATGTGGACACCGGGGAGCTGTTTTTT
TRBJ2-7 many TRBV7-8 TRBD2 CASSARIGGSRSYEQYF TGTGCCAGCAGCGCCCGAATCGGCGGGAGTAGATCCTACGAGCAGTACTTC
TRBJ2-7 - TRBV7-6 - CASSSEQGTAYEQYF TGTGCCAGCAGCTCAGAACAGGGGACTGCTTACGAGCAGTACTTC
TRBJ1-4 - TRBV20-1 - CSARTPATNEKLFF TGCAGTGCTCGGACACCTGCAACTAATGAAAAACTGTTTTTT
TRBJ2-4 many TRBV9 TRBD2 CASSVEGTSKNIQYF TGTGCCAGCAGCGTAGAGGGGACTAGCAAAAACATTCAGTACTTC
TRBJ2-5 few TRBV10-3 TRBD2 CAISPSGGETQYF TGTGCCATCAGTCCTAGCGGGGGGGAGACCCAGTACTTC
TRBJ2-1 - TRBV28 - CASSLGPLSSYNEQFF TGTGCCAGCAGTTTGGGTCCCCTGAGCTCCTACAATGAGCAGTTCTTC
TRBJ2-7 - TRBV20-1 TRBD2 CSATLAGETYEQYF TGCAGTGCCACACTAGCGGGAGAGACCTACGAGCAGTACTTC
TRBJ2-1 - TRBV6-2/TRBV6-3 - CASTGGGGEQFF TGTGCCAGCACCGGAGGGGGGGGTGAGCAGTTCTTC
TRBJ2-1 few TRBV12-3/TRBV12-4 TRBD2 CASGTSLNEQFF TGTGCCAGCGGGACTAGTCTAAATGAGCAGTTCTTC
TRBJ2-2 few TRBV28 - CASSPTLGGELFF TGTGCCAGCAGCCCGACTCTAGGCGGGGAGCTGTTTTTT
TRBJ2-5 - TRBV2 TRBD2 CASSESLEAVVAGSAQYF TGTGCCAGCAGTGAATCTTTGGAGGCCGTGGTAGCGGGATCGGCCCAGTACTTC
TRBJ1-1 - TRBV20-1 - CSERGLNTEAFF TGCAGCGAAAGGGGGTTGAACACTGAAGCTTTCTTT
TRBJ2-1 once TRBV11-2 - CASSLDGTPQVHEQFF TGTGCCAGCAGCTTAGATGGGACACCCCAGGTCCATGAGCAGTTCTTC
TRBJ2-1 - TRBV10-3 TRBD2 CAIRGPGTTFNEQFF TGTGCCATCCGCGGGCCCGGGACTACTTTTAATGAGCAGTTCTTC
TRBJ2-1 few TRBV20-1 - CSAPPADSNEQFF TGCAGTGCCCCCCCCGCTGATTCCAATGAGCAGTTCTTC
TRBJ1-4 few TRBV6-1 - CASMGGTGNEKLFF TGTGCCAGCATGGGAGGGACGGGGAATGAAAAACTGTTTTTT
TRBJ1-2 few TRBV7-9 - CASSALPGAGTNYGYTF TGTGCCAGCAGCGCCTTGCCTGGGGCAGGTACAAACTATGGCTACACCTTC
TRBJ2-1 - TRBV2 - CASDLSEGGNEQFF TGTGCCAGCGACCTCTCCGAGGGGGGTAATGAGCAGTTCTTC
TRBJ2-7 - TRBV20-1 TRBD2 CCARELAGGPLGSYEQYF TGCTGTGCTAGAGAACTAGCGGGAGGGCCGCTCGGCTCCTACGAGCAGTACTTC
TRBJ2-7 - TRBV28 TRBD1 CASSWGQGRDEQYF TGTGCCAGCAGTTGGGGACAGGGGCGCGACGAGCAGTACTTC
TRBJ1-6 - TRBV5-1 - CASSLDADYNSPLHF TGCGCCAGCAGCTTGGATGCAGACTATAATTCACCCCTCCACTTT
TRBJ2-3 - TRBV7-9 TRBD2 CASSLAGSRDTQYF TGTGCCAGCAGCCTAGCGGGGAGTAGAGATACGCAGTATTTT
TRBJ2-1 few TRBV9 - CASSVDSGFSYNEQFF TGTGCCAGCAGCGTAGATAGCGGATTCTCCTACAATGAGCAGTTCTTC
TRBJ2-4 few TRBV6-5 TRBD1 CASSYQGEKNIQYF TGTGCCAGCAGTTACCAGGGGGAGAAAAACATTCAGTACTTC